These 5 T cell receptor beta chains share one sample of origin, sequenced in a study of blood T cell repertoires in COVID-19. Measured with immunoSEQ multiplex PCR; TCRdb has only the in-frame clones, and not every one. The repertoire holds 50,000 to 65,000 clones, 90% to 95% seen once, with around 4.3% in the top ten. Sequenced input: peripheral blood. All receptors derive from a man aged 50-60 years with active COVID-19.

The J gene is TRBJ1-6, the V gene TRBV14; D remains unclear. V lost 4 bases, J lost 7 bases, and 11 bases lay in between. The germline V gene encodes CDR1 SGHDN and CDR2 FVKESK. The CDR3 is 14 residues long. In DNA form, the CDR3 reads TGTGCCAGCAGCCCCGTGGCTTGGAATTCACCCCTCCACTTT. It codes for CASSPVAWNSPLHF.

The rearrangement links TRBV19 to TRBJ2-1; possible D gene TRBD2, 5 bases. The V end was cut by 5 bases, the J end by 4 bases, with 21 bases between. The CDR3 contains 17 residues. Germline-derived CDR1 and CDR2 are LNHDA and SQIVND (reference sequence). CDR3 DNA sequence: TGTGCCAGTAGTTCCCCCCGGGGAGAGCTCTCGTACAATGAGCAGTTCTTC. As protein: CASSSPRGELSYNEQFF.

J is TRBJ2-1 and V is TRBV6-2 or TRBV6-3, with TRBD2 matching over 13 bases. The germline V gene has CDR1 MNHEY and CDR2 SVGEGT. This CDR3 contains 17 residues. With V trimmed by 0 bases and J by 6 bases, 5 bases remained unmatched. For the CDR3, the DNA is TGTGCCAGCAGTTACTCGACTAGCGGGGGGCCAGGCAATGAGCAGTTCTTC. Amino acids: CASSYSTSGGPGNEQFF.

This sequence joins TRBV6-1 and TRBJ2-7; weak D call: TRBD2 (6 bases). CDR1 and CDR2 (germline): MNHNS, SASEGT. V lost 3 bases and J lost 5, with 14 bases in between. This CDR3 has 14 residues. The CDR3 here is CASSEIRRENEQYF. The CDR3 coding sequence is TGTGCCAGCAGTGAGATACGGAGGGAAAACGAGCAGTACTTC.

The V and J genes are TRBV2 and TRBJ2-7; 10 bases fit TRBD1. Germline CDR1 and CDR2: SNHLY and FYNNEI. V gave up 4 bases and J gave up 5 bases; unmatched junction bases: 5. The CDR3 sequence is 14 residues long. CDR3 coding DNA: TGTGCCAGCAGTGGGGGACAGGGGTGGAACGAGCAGTACTTC. Its translation: CASSGGQGWNEQYF.